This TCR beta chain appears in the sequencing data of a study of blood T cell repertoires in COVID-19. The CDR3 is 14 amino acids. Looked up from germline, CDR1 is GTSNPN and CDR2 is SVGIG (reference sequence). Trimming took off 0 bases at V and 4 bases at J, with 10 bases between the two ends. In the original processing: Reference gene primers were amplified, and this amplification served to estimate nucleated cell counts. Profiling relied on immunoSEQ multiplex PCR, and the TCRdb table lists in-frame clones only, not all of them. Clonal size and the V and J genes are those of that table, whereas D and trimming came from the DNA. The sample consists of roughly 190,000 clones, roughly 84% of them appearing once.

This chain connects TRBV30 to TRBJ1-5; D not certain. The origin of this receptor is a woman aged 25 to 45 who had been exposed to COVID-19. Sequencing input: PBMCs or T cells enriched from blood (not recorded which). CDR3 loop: CAWSVTGDNQPQHF. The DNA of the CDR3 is TGTGCCTGGAGTGTAACCGGAGATAATCAGCCCCAGCATTTT. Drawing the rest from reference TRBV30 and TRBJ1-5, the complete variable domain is SQTIHQWPATLVQPVGSPLSLECTVEGTSNPNLYWYRQAAGRGLQLLFYSVGIGQISSEVPQNLSASRPQDRQFILSSKKLLLSDSGFYLCAWSVTGDNQPQHFGDGTRLSIL.